These 8 T cell receptor beta chains originate from one sample sequenced in a study of radiotherapy plus CTLA-4 blockade in lung cancer (dated 2018 in TCRdb). The library was made by the immunoSEQ multiplex PCR assay. TCRdb took this table from immuneACCESS and kept in-frame rearrangements with V and J called. Such tables lack part of the clones; where checked against another copy, unresolved V genes explain under half of the gap, and the rest is unexplained. Within this sample are about 59,000 clones, with around 74% of them counted one time only. The biggest ten clones account for around 8% of the sample. The sequenced sample was peripheral blood, obtained from a patient treated with radiotherapy plus ipilimumab. These receptors originate from a human donor with non-small cell lung cancer whose response to radiotherapy plus ipilimumab could not be evaluated.

V is TRBV6-5 and J is TRBJ2-7, with D perhaps TRBD2 (6 bases). V shed 10 bases and J shed 0 bases, with 16 bases lying between them. Germline values: CDR1 MNHEY, CDR2 SVGAGI. CDR3 size: 14 residues. CDR3 region: CATTIAENSYEQYF. CDR3 sequence (DNA): TGTGCCACTACTATAGCGGAAAACTCCTACGAGCAGTACTTC.

The chain combines TRBV19 with TRBJ2-7, with 8 bases identical to TRBD2. The CDR3 runs to 18 residues. CDR1 is LNHDA, CDR2 SQIVND, per germline (reference sequence). V shed 3 bases, J shed 1 base, and the junction held 14 bases outside the gene matches. The CDR3 region has the DNA TGTGCCAGTAGTATTAAATTCGGGGGGGATTCATGGTCCTACGAGCAGTACTTC. Translating it yields CASSIKFGGDSWSYEQYF.

The chain carries TRBV2 and TRBJ2-2, with D perhaps TRBD1 (7 bases). Germline V gives CDR1 SNHLY, CDR2 FYNNEI. The CDR3 is 16 residues long. Trimming removed 5 bases at V and 0 bases at J, with 13 bases between. CDR3: CASSSQGRTNTGELFF. CDR3 DNA: TGTGCCAGCAGTTCACAGGGGAGGACGAACACCGGGGAGCTGTTTTTT. Full variable domain (rest looked up from reference TRBV2 and TRBJ2-2): EPEVTQTPSHQVTQMGQEVILRCVPISNHLYFYWYRQILGQKVEFLVSFYNNEISEKSEIFDDQFSVERPDGSNFTLKIRSTKLEDSAMYFCASSSQGRTNTGELFFGEGSRLTVL.

The genes are TRBV6-1 and TRBJ2-5, with 9 bases lining up with TRBD2. The CDR3 totals 15 residues. Germline CDR1 and CDR2: MNHNS and SASEGT. J gave up 5 bases and V 11 bases, and 15 bases lay outside the gene matches. The CDR3 coding sequence is TGTGCCTCCTCCTGGGGCGGGGGGGAATCCGAGACCCAGTACTTC. It encodes CASSWGGGESETQYF.

CDR3 DNA sequence: TGTGCCAGCAGTCTCTCAGAGACAGGGAAGGGCTACACCTTC. Its protein product is CASSLSETGKGYTF. The V gene is TRBV6-6, the J gene TRBJ1-2; 7 bases match TRBD1. V lost 5 bases, J lost 8 bases, and 11 bases stayed unmatched. The CDR3 contains 14 residues. Germline V gene sequence: CDR1 MNHNY, CDR2 SVGAGI (reference sequence).

The rearrangement links TRBV6-1 to TRBJ2-1; 7 bases are a match to TRBD2. This CDR3 region has 17 residues. From germline, CDR1 is MNHNS and CDR2 SASEGT. The trim removed 2 bases at V and 0 bases at J, leaving 7 bases unmatched. The CDR3 nucleotides are TGTGCCAGCAGTGAAATGGGGGGGGGAGCCTCCTACAATGAGCAGTTCTTC. It translates to CASSEMGGGASYNEQFF.

This clone has more than one count but fewer than ten. This rearrangement joins TRBV2 to TRBJ2-5; 13 nucleotides line up with TRBD2. V trimming: 0 bases; J trimming: 2 bases; junction bases outside the gene matches: 3. Germline CDR1 reads SNHLY; CDR2 reads FYNNEI. The CDR3 spans 17 residues. CDR3 nucleotides: TGTGCCAGCAGTGAAGCCTTACTAGCGGGAGGGCAAGAGACCCAGTACTTC. Translated: CASSEALLAGGQETQYF.

The chain couples TRBV28 to TRBJ2-5, with 7 nucleotides matching TRBD1. The CDR3 is 12 residues long. Germline assignment: CDR1 MDHEN and CDR2 SYDVKM. V was pared by 6 bases and J by 6 bases, with 4 bases of the junction left unmatched. This CDR3 is CASRTGSQTQYF. CDR3 coding DNA: TGTGCCAGCAGGACAGGGTCGCAGACCCAGTACTTC.